The count of the clone carrying this TCR beta chain is one. Reverse transcription used roughly 0.45 to 1 ug RNA and random hexamers. TCRdb passed the immunoSEQ multiplex PCR reads through MiXCR, listing each CDR3 protein once. The sample has about 190,000 distinct CDR3 sequences, under 95% seen once. This CDR3 contains 13 residues. The V gene's germline CDR1 is SGHRS and CDR2 YFSETQ. V lost 0 bases and J 2 bases, leaving 6 bases between the germline ends. This record comes from a study of CD8 T cells in Susac syndrome. The V and J genes are TRBV5-1 and TRBJ2-7, with D unresolved. The sample comprised CD4+ T cells from PBMCs. The sequence came from a human donor in good health. The CDR3 reads CASSLDITYEQYF. The CDR3, as DNA: TGCGCCAGCAGCTTGGACATTACCTACGAGCAGTACTTC.